Listed below are T cell receptor beta chains from one sample, sequenced in a study of blood T cells in healthy people across ages. TCRdb re-called the 5' RACE reads through MiXCR, storing one row per CDR3 protein. The sample records 850,000 or so distinct CDR3 sequences, more than 25% being singletons. Sequenced sample: blood. These receptors originate from an elderly woman in good health. Both conserved end residues are part of each CDR3. The D gene is left open where the match is weak. Some rows mark clone size as missing; the rest say once, few, many or name a class of expanded clone.

d_call,clone_size,v_call,j_call,cdr3_aa,cdr3_nt
.,few,TRBV13,TRBJ1-1,CASSRQTGIPIMNTEAFF,TGTGCCAGCAGCCGTCAAACGGGGATTCCTATCATGAACACTGAAGCTTTCTTT
.,many,TRBV12-3/TRBV12-4,TRBJ2-1,CASRGQQETNEQFF,TGTGCCAGCAGGGGACAACAGGAGACAAATGAGCAGTTCTTC
.,.,TRBV4-3,TRBJ2-3,CASSQVLQLSDAQYF,TGCGCCAGCAGCCAAGTCCTTCAGCTATCAGATGCGCAGTATTTT
.,many,TRBV12-3/TRBV12-4,TRBJ1-2,CASSSRVRYGYTF,TGTGCCAGCAGTTCGCGGGTACGCTATGGCTACACCTTC
.,.,TRBV5-1,TRBJ1-2,CASSLAGGAGGYTF,TGCGCCAGCAGCTTGGCGGGGGGCGCCGGTGGCTACACCTTC
.,.,TRBV18,TRBJ1-1,CASSPGTGQNTEAFF,TGTGCCAGCTCACCGGGAACAGGTCAGAACACTGAAGCTTTCTTT
TRBD2,many,TRBV7-2,TRBJ2-4,CASSREIAGGKNIQYF,TGTGCCAGCAGCCGAGAAATAGCGGGGGGGAAAAACATTCAGTACTTC
TRBD1,once,TRBV30,TRBJ2-1,CAWSVFGTGGRSSYNEQFF,TGTGCCTGGAGTGTATTCGGGACAGGGGGCCGAAGCTCCTACAATGAGCAGTTCTTC
.,many,TRBV7-9,TRBJ1-4,CASSLRGGGEKLFF,TGTGCCAGCAGCTTAAGAGGGGGAGGTGAAAAACTGTTTTTT
TRBD1,few,TRBV7-2,TRBJ1-2,CASSLVVGDSRNYGYTF,TGTGCCAGCAGCTTAGTCGTGGGGGACAGCCGTAACTATGGCTACACCTTC
TRBD1,many,TRBV7-2,TRBJ1-2,CASSVAGTGTGYTF,TGTGCCAGCAGCGTCGCCGGGACAGGGACGGGCTACACCTTC